Listed below are T cell receptor beta chains from one sample, sequenced in a study of cytomegalovirus exposure and HLA in healthy donors. Sequenced by immunoSEQ multiplex PCR; TCRdb stores in-frame clones only, minus some. The repertoire holds 35,000 to 50,000 clones, with under 70% as singletons. Sequencing was carried out using PBMCs. The receptors shown here come from a man aged 55-75 years in good health and CMV-seropositive. CDR3s include the opening cysteine and the closing phenylalanine or tryptophan. Fields, in order: clone size, J gene, V gene, D gene, CDR3 protein, CDR3 DNA. D genes are given only for firm matches. Size values are once, few and many counts, or a class for expanded clones, and some rows have none.

>.|TRBJ2-2|TRBV19|TRBD2
CASIAGGFKNTGELFF
TGTGCCAGTATAGCGGGAGGGTTCAAGAACACCGGGGAGCTGTTTTTT
>.|TRBJ2-5|TRBV5-6|.
CASSLTPGLQETQYF
TGTGCCAGCAGCTTGACCCCGGGACTTCAAGAGACCCAGTACTTC
>few|TRBJ2-3|TRBV13|.
CASSLGWSGSVGTDTQYF
TGTGCCAGCAGCTTAGGATGGAGTGGGAGTGTAGGCACAGATACGCAGTATTTT
>.|TRBJ1-5|TRBV28|.
CASSLWQGGGNQPQHF
TGTGCCAGCAGTTTATGGCAGGGTGGAGGCAATCAGCCCCAGCATTTT
>few|TRBJ2-2|TRBV28|.
CASTPGGNTGELFF
TGTGCCAGCACTCCCGGGGGGAACACCGGGGAGCTGTTTTTT
>.|TRBJ2-3|TRBV4-1|.
CASSQTLEDTQYF
TGCGCCAGCAGCCAGACTTTGGAAGATACGCAGTATTTT
>.|TRBJ1-3|TRBV5-6|.
CASSPTGRDGNTIYF
TGTGCCAGCAGCCCGACCGGGAGGGATGGAAACACCATATATTTT
>.|TRBJ2-1|TRBV29-1|.
CSADRTNYNEQFF
TGCAGTGCAGACCGGACAAATTACAATGAGCAGTTCTTC
>.|TRBJ2-1|TRBV7-9|TRBD2
CASSPSGASYNEQFF
TGTGCCAGCAGCCCTAGCGGGGCCTCCTACAATGAGCAGTTCTTC
>.|TRBJ1-1|TRBV10-3|TRBD1
CAIRGQGTLNTEAFF
TGTGCCATCAGAGGACAGGGAACCTTGAACACTGAAGCTTTCTTT
>once|TRBJ2-4|TRBV4-1|.
CASSQDLQGEDIQYF
TGCGCCAGCAGCCAAGATCTACAGGGTGAGGACATTCAGTACTTC
>.|TRBJ2-4|TRBV14|.
CAIRGGLGEPKRENIQYF
TGTGCCATCAGGGGGGGTTTAGGGGAGCCCAAGCGGGAAAACATTCAGTACTTC
>few|TRBJ2-7|TRBV5-8|TRBD1
CASSLGTGTGYYEQYF
TGTGCCAGCAGCTTGGGTACCGGGACAGGATACTACGAGCAGTACTTC
>.|TRBJ2-5|TRBV30|.
CAWSPSGLKTQYF
TGTGCCTGGAGTCCCAGCGGGCTGAAGACCCAGTACTTC
>few|TRBJ2-5|TRBV11-2|.
CASGMLRGRQETQYF
TGTGCCAGCGGTATGCTTCGTGGGAGGCAAGAGACCCAGTACTTC
>.|TRBJ2-3|TRBV29-1|TRBD2
CSVGVAGVQDTQYF
TGCAGCGTTGGGGTAGCGGGAGTCCAGGATACGCAGTATTTT
>.|TRBJ2-7|TRBV11-2|TRBD2
CASSLGASGYEQYF
TGTGCCAGCAGCTTAGGGGCTAGCGGGTACGAGCAGTACTTC
>.|TRBJ2-3|TRBV28|TRBD2
CASSLSGRKNTQYF
TGTGCCAGCAGTCTTAGCGGGAGGAAAAATACGCAGTATTTT
>.|TRBJ2-6|TRBV19|.
CASRTTGSGANVLTF
TGTGCCAGTAGGACGACAGGTTCTGGGGCCAACGTCCTGACTTTC
>few|TRBJ2-5|TRBV2|.
CASGATKETQYF
TGTGCCAGCGGGGCAACAAAAGAGACCCAGTACTTC
>few|TRBJ2-1|TRBV7-9|TRBD2
CASSVSGRALDEQFF
TGTGCCAGCAGCGTAAGCGGGAGGGCCTTGGATGAGCAGTTCTTC
>.|TRBJ2-7|TRBV28|TRBD2
CASSFALAGVGEQYF
TGTGCCAGCAGTTTTGCTCTAGCGGGAGTGGGGGAGCAGTACTTC
>.|TRBJ1-5|TRBV15|.
CATSSTDGVNQPQHF
TGTGCCACCAGCAGCACGGACGGGGTTAATCAGCCCCAGCATTTT
>.|TRBJ2-7|TRBV6-5|TRBD1
CASSRPGQSSYEQYF
TGTGCCAGCAGTCGTCCGGGACAGAGCTCCTACGAGCAGTACTTC
>.|TRBJ2-7|TRBV10-3|TRBD1
CAISATGQEPGEQYF
TGTGCCATCAGTGCAACGGGACAGGAGCCTGGCGAGCAGTACTTC
>.|TRBJ2-7|TRBV5-8|.
CASSLIYEQYF
TGTGCCAGCAGCCTAATCTACGAGCAGTACTTC
>.|TRBJ1-6|TRBV28|.
CASSTGARSPLHF
TGTGCCAGCAGTACGGGTGCGAGATCACCCCTCCACTTT
>.|TRBJ2-1|TRBV4-2|TRBD2
CASSQDTAGDYNEQFF
TGTGCCAGCAGCCAAGATACGGCGGGAGATTACAATGAGCAGTTCTTC
>.|TRBJ1-5|TRBV7-2|.
CASSLWPIGDQPQHF
TGTGCCAGCAGCTTATGGCCCATAGGGGATCAGCCCCAGCATTTT
>.|TRBJ2-5|TRBV5-6|.
CASSPMWQVHETQYF
TGTGCCAGCAGCCCTATGTGGCAGGTTCACGAGACCCAGTACTTC
>.|TRBJ1-5|TRBV27|TRBD1
CASSSGGSNQPQHF
TGTGCCAGCAGTTCAGGGGGAAGCAATCAGCCCCAGCATTTT
>.|TRBJ1-5|TRBV4-1|.
CASSPTPGSNQPQHF
TGCGCCAGCAGCCCGACCCCAGGCAGCAATCAGCCCCAGCATTTT
>.|TRBJ2-3|TRBV9|.
CASSVAGGGSTDTQYF
TGTGCCAGCAGCGTAGCCGGCGGCGGTAGCACAGATACGCAGTATTTT
>.|TRBJ2-3|TRBV5-6|TRBD1
CASSPDERTGGADTQYF
TGTGCCAGCAGCCCGGACGAACGGACAGGGGGCGCGGATACGCAGTATTTT
>.|TRBJ1-2|TRBV7-9|.
CASSLGTVGSGYTF
TGTGCCAGCAGCCTGGGGACTGTGGGCTCTGGCTACACCTTC
>.|TRBJ2-7|TRBV28|.
CASNQQGSSYEQYF
TGTGCCAGCAACCAACAGGGAAGCTCGTACGAGCAGTACTTC
>.|TRBJ2-1|TRBV7-3|TRBD2
CASSLNSGGNNEQFF
TGTGCCAGCAGCTTAAATAGCGGGGGAAACAATGAGCAGTTCTTC
>.|TRBJ2-7|TRBV27|.
CASSSRDTNSYEQYF
TGTGCCAGCAGTTCCCGGGACACCAACTCCTACGAGCAGTACTTC
>.|TRBJ2-7|TRBV29-1|.
CSVEGGRPREQYF
TGCAGCGTTGAGGGGGGTAGGCCACGCGAGCAGTACTTC
>.|TRBJ1-3|TRBV27|.
CASSLVGPVGRRTIYF
TGTGCCAGCAGTTTAGTGGGGCCGGTCGGAAGAAGAACCATATATTTT
>.|TRBJ1-2|TRBV4-3|.
CASSQGLQGVYGYTF
TGCGCCAGCAGCCAAGGGCTCCAGGGTGTCTATGGCTACACCTTC
>.|TRBJ1-2|TRBV29-1|TRBD1
CSAVGQGLYGYTF
TGCAGCGCCGTGGGACAGGGACTCTATGGCTACACCTTC
>few|TRBJ1-5|TRBV7-8|TRBD1
CASSSLRDRINQPQHF
TGTGCCAGCAGCTCCCTCCGGGACAGGATCAATCAGCCCCAGCATTTT
>few|TRBJ2-2|TRBV15|TRBD2
CATSRDTGLTNTGELFF
TGTGCCACCAGCAGAGATACGGGACTAACGAACACCGGGGAGCTGTTTTTT
>.|TRBJ2-1|TRBV6-8|.
CASRGPPAIWRETLSSYNEQFF
TGTGCCAGCAGGGGCCCCCCTGCTATCTGGCGGGAAACCTTAAGCTCCTACAATGAGCAGTTCTTC
>medium-sized|TRBJ2-7|TRBV28|TRBD2
CASSLEVAGGGYEQYF
TGTGCCAGCAGTTTAGAGGTAGCGGGAGGGGGGTACGAGCAGTACTTC
>few|TRBJ2-1|TRBV5-1|.
CASTVYNEQFF
TGCGCCAGCACTGTATACAATGAGCAGTTCTTC
>.|TRBJ2-5|TRBV6-1|.
CASSLRSSGETQYF
TGTGCCAGCAGCCTAAGGAGCAGCGGAGAGACCCAGTACTTC
>.|TRBJ2-3|TRBV7-3|TRBD2
CASSPGTSGDTQYF
TGTGCCAGCAGCCCAGGGACTAGCGGAGATACGCAGTATTTT
>few|TRBJ2-1|TRBV19|TRBD2
CASSKTGTSGRVTGVDEQFF
TGTGCCAGTAGTAAAACCGGGACTAGCGGGAGGGTCACCGGGGTGGATGAGCAGTTCTTC
>.|TRBJ2-3|TRBV5-6|.
CASSYSVLGQKSTDTQYF
TGTGCCAGCAGCTATTCTGTCTTGGGACAAAAAAGCACAGATACGCAGTATTTT
>.|TRBJ1-1|TRBV30|TRBD1
CAWSVQAGGQAFF
TGTGCCTGGAGTGTACAAGCAGGGGGCCAAGCTTTCTTT
>.|TRBJ2-5|TRBV9|.
CASSVAPAGMETQYF
TGTGCCAGCAGCGTAGCCCCCGCAGGGATGGAGACCCAGTACTTC
>.|TRBJ2-2|TRBV5-1|TRBD1
CASSLGDRTNTGELFF
TGCGCCAGCAGCTTGGGGGACAGGACTAACACCGGGGAGCTGTTTTTT
>.|TRBJ2-6|TRBV19|TRBD1
CASSPRRTGFGANVLTF
TGTGCCAGTAGTCCGCGCCGGACAGGGTTTGGGGCCAACGTCCTGACTTTC